One sample yielded the 15 T cell receptor beta chains listed below, sequenced in a study of T cell responses to AZD1222 COVID-19 vaccine. Method: immunoSEQ multiplex PCR; TCRdb's copy keeps in-frame clones and lacks some. The table shows approximately 180,000 clones, with roughly 88% occurring only once. Sequenced material: peripheral blood, taken on day 0 of AZD1222 vaccination. The receptor source for this set is an adult in good health.

This clone was detected once. The V gene is TRBV6-2 or TRBV6-3, the J gene TRBJ1-1; D not certain. This CDR3 comprises 13 residues. Germline loops: CDR1 MNHEY, CDR2 SVGEGT. V was shortened by 3 bases and J by 6 bases, with 11 bases between the two germline ends. CDR3 sequence: CASSYSHWAEAFF. In DNA form, the CDR3 reads TGTGCCAGCAGTTATAGTCATTGGGCTGAAGCTTTCTTT.

The V and J genes are TRBV9 and TRBJ1-5; 7 bases fit TRBD1. Germline trimming cut 0 bases from V and 5 bases from J; bases unmatched to any gene: 8. This CDR3 is built from 16 residues. Germline assignment: CDR1 SGDLS and CDR2 YYNGEE. CDR3 sequence (DNA): TGTGCCAGCAGCGTAGGGGCCGGGACAGCGGATCAGCCCCAGCATTTT. Residues: CASSVGAGTADQPQHF. Full variable domain (rest looked up from reference TRBV9 and TRBJ1-5): DSGVTQTPKHLITATGQRVTLRCSPRSGDLSVYWYQQSLDQGLQFLIQYYNGEERAKGNILERFSAQQFPDLHSELNLSSLELGDSALYFCASSVGAGTADQPQHFGDGTRLSIL.

The chain is built from TRBV7-8 and TRBJ2-7; 15 bases are shared with TRBD2. The CDR3 totals 21 residues. Germline V gives CDR1 SGHVS, CDR2 FQNEAQ. The V and J ends lost 1 base and 2 bases, in that order; junction bases with no gene match: 15. CDR3 loop: CASSLGFRDRGLAGGPYEQYF. The DNA for the CDR3 is TGTGCCAGCAGCTTAGGGTTCCGGGACAGGGGACTAGCGGGGGGTCCCTACGAGCAGTACTTC.

The chain employs TRBV14 and TRBJ2-1; D may be TRBD1 (6 bases). The germline CDR1 and CDR2 sequences are SGHDN and FVKESK. CDR3 length: 13 amino acids. With 0 bases removed from V and 14 bases from J, the gap between germline ends came to 14 bases. DNA for the CDR3: TGTGCCAGCAGCCAAGATCTTAGGGCAGGGGAGTTCTTC. Its protein is CASSQDLRAGEFF.

This clone has just one count. The CDR3 DNA sequence: TGTGCCAGCAGCCCCGGCGGGGGGACTCTGGAGACCCAGTACTTC. This encodes CASSPGGGTLETQYF. The rearrangement joins TRBV7-2 to TRBJ2-5; 8 nucleotides line up with TRBD2. The trim removed 5 bases at V and 5 bases at J, leaving 10 bases unmatched. Germline V gene lookup returns CDR1 SGHTA and CDR2 FQGNSA. The CDR3 covers 15 residues.

This sequence joins TRBV6-5 and TRBJ1-4; 9 positions match TRBD1. This CDR3 has 15 residues. V lost 6 bases, J lost 6 bases, and 8 bases stayed unmatched. Per germline, CDR1 MNHEY and CDR2 SVGAGI. CDR3 residues: CASRQSTGGDEKLFF. CDR3 sequence (DNA): TGTGCCAGCAGGCAATCTACAGGGGGCGATGAAAAACTGTTTTTT.

V usage is TRBV5-1 and J usage is TRBJ1-3; D remains unclear. Deletions cut 4 bases from V and 2 bases from J, with 19 bases between. Germline CDR1 is SGHRS and CDR2 is YFSETQ. The CDR3 is 17 amino acids. The CDR3 DNA reads TGCGCCAGCAGCCGCACTTTGCGTGGAGAACCTGGAAACACCATATATTTT. This translates into CASSRTLRGEPGNTIYF.

V and J are TRBV27 and TRBJ2-3, with 7 nucleotides matching TRBD1. The V segment lost 9 bases and the J segment 4 bases; nucleotides outside the gene matches: 7. Germline V gene lookup returns CDR1 MNHEY and CDR2 SMNVEV (reference sequence). The CDR3 totals 13 residues. The CDR3 spells CASGIGGPDTQYF. CDR3 DNA: TGTGCCAGTGGGATAGGGGGCCCAGATACGCAGTATTTT.

In its sample, this clone was seen a few times. V gene TRBV4-1 combines with J gene TRBJ2-3; 10 nucleotides agree with TRBD1. The CDR3 is 18 amino acids. Germline CDR1 is MGHRA and CDR2 is YSYEKL. The V and J ends lost 2 bases and 5 bases, in that order; junction bases with no gene match: 13. CDR3 coding DNA: TGCGCCAGCAGCCAAAGACAGGGGGCGCGAGGGTTAAAAGATACGCAGTATTTT. Translated, it gives CASSQRQGARGLKDTQYF.

CDR3 residues: CASSIRGLRNQPQHF. CDR3 nucleotides: TGTGCCAGTAGTATAAGGGGCCTACGCAATCAGCCCCAGCATTTT. The chain recombines TRBV19 with TRBJ1-5, with D maybe TRBD1 (5 bases). Trimming shortened V by 2 bases and J by 2 bases, and 10 bases separated the two germline ends. CDR1 and CDR2 (germline): LNHDA, SQIVND (reference sequence). There are 15 residues in the CDR3.

V is TRBV3-1 (or the pseudogene TRBV3-2) and J is TRBJ1-3, with D tentatively TRBD1 (5 bases). The CDR3 totals 15 residues. Germline CDR1 is LGHDT and CDR2 is YNNKEL (reference sequence). V lost 0 bases, J lost 3 bases, and 9 bases lay in between. The CDR3 sequence: CASSQDYGGGNTIYF. CDR3 coding DNA: TGTGCCAGCAGCCAAGATTACGGGGGTGGAAACACCATATATTTT.

The genes are TRBV5-6 and TRBJ2-5; D possibly corresponds to TRBD1 (6 bases). The CDR3 consists of 10 residues. Germline V lookup: CDR1 SGHDT, CDR2 YYEEEE. The V end lost 7 bases, the J end lost 9 bases, and 10 bases lay between the germline ends. CDR3 loop: CASGRTAQYF. The CDR3 nucleotides read TGTGCCAGCGGCCGGACAGCCCAGTACTTC.

The chain links TRBV2 to TRBJ2-2; no definite D call. Trimming pared 6 bases from V and 1 base from J, leaving 18 bases between. The germline CDR1 and CDR2 sequences are SNHLY and FYNNEI. The CDR3 spans 17 residues. CDR3 loop: CASRGYLGGENTGELFF. The CDR3, as DNA: TGTGCCAGCAGAGGTTACCTGGGCGGAGAGAACACCGGGGAGCTGTTTTTT.

Written as DNA, the CDR3 is TGTGCCAGCAGCACTCGACAGAACACTGAAGCTTTCTTT. Protein: CASSTRQNTEAFF. V usage is TRBV11-2 and J usage is TRBJ1-1; D is undetermined. The germline V gene has CDR1 SGHAT and CDR2 FQNNGV. The CDR3 covers 13 residues. The V and J ends lost 5 bases and 1 base respectively, with 8 bases between them.

The CDR3 DNA is TGTGCCAGCAGGGGGCCCGGGACCGCTTTCTTT. This gives the protein CASRGPGTAFF. The chain uses TRBV27 and TRBJ1-1; D might be TRBD1 (5 bases). V was pared by 6 bases and J by 11 bases, with 13 bases between. The CDR3 has 11 residues. Germline CDR1 is MNHEY and CDR2 is SMNVEV (reference sequence).